The present entry profiles one T cell receptor beta chain with its context. This clonotype was found a few times. Its antigen specificity is not known. The sample holds no much larger clone one base away, and base qualities are not on file. The data were obtained in a study of early T cells in non-severe SARS-CoV-2 infection (dated by TCRdb to the early 2020s). As for the study more broadly: Because TCR sequencing relied on bulk RNA taken from unsorted whole blood, pairing of alpha and beta chains was not possible.

This was a case-control study nested in a cohort of healthcare workers in London, UK, who had nasopharyngeal swab PCR tests and blood samples taken every week. Healthcare workers were enrolled in the week of the UK lockdown, from 23 to 31 March 2020, and were followed every week for up to about 16 weeks. The library was produced with 5' RACE. Reads for this sample came from a NextSeq 500. To correct for sequencing error and PCR bias, the TCR library protocol tagged individual cDNA molecules with unique molecular identifiers. Both TCR alpha and beta chains were sequenced, and tight co-correlation was observed between alpha and beta sequence abundances in each sample. Regarding the original processing steps: Decombinator V4 was used to perform V gene, J gene and CDR3 annotation of TCR sequences. TCRs were defined as expanded if a significant change between any two time points was detected under a Poisson model with p below 0.0001. TCR abundances were normalised to the total number of TCRs sequenced per sample and were expressed as counts per million. MAIT TCRs were defined by TRAV1-2 paired with TRAJ12, TRAJ20 or TRAJ33, and iNKT TCRs by TRAV10 paired with TRAJ18. A search of VDJdb, accessed on 1 November 2021, was run for TCRs annotated to CMV, EBV and SARS-CoV-2, with TCRs annotated for multiple antigens excluded. TCRdb passed the public sequencing reads through fastp at Q25 and MiXCR, retaining productive beta sequences. Under each unique CDR3 protein, matching rows form one entry showing the most common genes and DNA. Clone size and V and J calls follow TCRdb, not the original study. This sample is represented by roughly 54,000 distinct CDR3 sequences; around 6% of them were singletons. Jointly, the top ten make up 6.8% of the sample.

Looking up the germline V gene (reference sequence) yields CDR1 SGHNT and CDR2 YYREEE. The CDR3 covers 13 residues, taking in both the cysteine and the phenylalanine. Just the 39-base CDR3 DNA is kept, in frame starting at base 1. V trim: 4 bases; J trim: 4 bases; unmatched bases: 2. Beyond this particular receptor, the publication reports: Matching against VDJdb was skewed toward anti-spike CD8 responses, likely underestimated virus-specific expansions, and missed private and CD4 specificities.

The sample was whole blood. This receptor was identified in an adult who was a healthcare worker with PCR-confirmed SARS-CoV-2 infection or an uninfected control (not recorded which). The chain uses TRBV5-4 and TRBJ2-3; 8 nucleotides in the junction match TRBD1. At the DNA level, the sequence is TGTGCCAGCAGCGTACAGGGGGCAGATACGCAGTATTTT. Its translation reads: CASSVQGADTQYF.